This is a list of T cell receptor beta chains from one sample in a study of control samples from healthy donors and cancer patients. Using immunoSEQ multiplex PCR, the repertoire was profiled, and TCRdb retains in-frame clones only, with some absent. The sample lists some 130,000 clones, roughly 92% seen once, with around 5.1% in the top ten. The sample comprised blood. These receptors came from a man aged 18 to 29 in good health. Each CDR3 is given with its conserved first and last residue. Fields, in order: J gene, D gene, V gene, CDR3 length, clone size, CDR3 protein, CDR3 DNA. D genes are given only for firm matches. The size field is filled for only some rows; it gives once, few, many or a size class.

>TRBJ2-7|.|TRBV19|16|.
CASSIQGRGSSYEQYF
TGTGCCAGTAGTATCCAGGGGCGCGGGAGCTCCTACGAGCAGTACTTC
>TRBJ1-2|.|TRBV3-1/TRBV3-2|12|.
CASSQAGSGYTF
TGTGCCAGCAGCCAAGCAGGGTCTGGCTACACCTTC
>TRBJ1-2|TRBD1|TRBV11-2|16|.
CASSSNRDSLNYGYTF
TGTGCCAGCAGCAGTAACCGGGACAGCCTTAACTATGGCTACACCTTC
>TRBJ1-4|TRBD1|TRBV27|15|.
CASSSLQGFGEKLFF
TGTGCCAGCAGTTCTCTACAGGGGTTTGGAGAAAAACTGTTTTTT
>TRBJ1-6|TRBD1|TRBV19|15|.
CASSIGQVGYSPLHF
TGTGCCAGTAGTATCGGACAGGTTGGCTACTCACCCCTCCACTTT
>TRBJ2-3|TRBD2|TRBV19|14|.
CASSTGGNTDTQYF
TGTGCCAGTAGTACGGGGGGGAACACAGATACGCAGTATTTT
>TRBJ1-1|.|TRBV5-4|12|once
CASSLGSLEAFF
TGTGCCAGCAGCTTGGGCTCTCTCGAAGCTTTCTTT
>TRBJ1-1|.|TRBV5-1|13|few
CASSLADKIEAFF
TGCGCCAGCAGCTTGGCCGACAAGATAGAAGCTTTCTTT
>TRBJ2-7|.|TRBV10-3|13|once
CAVGPGHIYEQYF
TGTGCCGTGGGTCCGGGACATATCTACGAGCAGTACTTC
>TRBJ2-5|TRBD2|TRBV7-2|15|.
CASSLVVGGEETQYF
TGTGCCAGCAGCTTAGTTGTGGGGGGGGAAGAGACCCAGTACTTC
>TRBJ1-5|.|TRBV19|15|.
CASSMGGGGNQPQHF
TGTGCCAGTAGTATGGGTGGAGGAGGCAATCAGCCCCAGCATTTT
>TRBJ1-4|.|TRBV2|14|.
CASSVGGSPEKLFF
TGTGCCAGCAGTGTGGGCGGCAGCCCGGAAAAACTGTTTTTT
>TRBJ2-1|.|TRBV7-7|12|.
CASSRPPGEQFF
TGTGCCAGCAGCCGGCCGCCTGGAGAGCAGTTCTTC
>TRBJ1-2|TRBD1|TRBV10-3|12|.
CASGQGSDGYTF
TGTGCCAGCGGACAGGGAAGTGATGGCTACACCTTC
>TRBJ2-3|.|TRBV7-2|16|.
CASSLRRGQPPDTQYF
TGTGCCAGCAGCCTAAGGCGGGGACAACCTCCGGATACGCAGTATTTT
>TRBJ2-7|TRBD1|TRBV5-4|14|.
CASSLGTGTYEQYF
TGTGCCAGCAGCCTCGGGACAGGGACATACGAGCAGTACTTC
>TRBJ2-3|.|TRBV4-1|17|.
CASSRKQGGSGADTQYF
TGCGCCAGCAGCCGAAAGCAGGGGGGGAGCGGGGCAGATACGCAGTATTTT
>TRBJ2-2|.|TRBV12-5|13|.
CASGLVQTGELFF
TGTGCTAGTGGTTTGGTACAGACCGGGGAGCTGTTTTTT
>TRBJ1-2|.|TRBV12-3/TRBV12-4|13|.
CASSYNVQGSYTF
TGTGCCAGCAGTTATAACGTCCAGGGGAGCTACACCTTC
>TRBJ1-2|TRBD1|TRBV6-6|13|.
CASTGGANYGYTF
TGTGCCAGCACAGGGGGCGCGAACTATGGCTACACCTTC
>TRBJ1-6|.|TRBV7-6|12|.
CASSSYNSPLHF
TGTGCCAGCAGCTCATATAATTCACCCCTCCACTTT
>TRBJ2-7|TRBD1|TRBV7-2|19|.
CASSLISQVTDRGAYEQYF
TGTGCCAGCAGCTTAATCTCTCAGGTTACCGACAGGGGAGCGTACGAGCAGTACTTC
>TRBJ2-4|TRBD1|TRBV27|20|.
CASSRLGTGQGLFAKNIQYF
TGTGCCAGCAGCCGACTAGGGACAGGGCAAGGCCTATTTGCCAAAAACATTCAGTACTTC
>TRBJ1-1|.|TRBV6-1|11|few
CASSETHEAFF
TGTGCCAGCAGTGAAACGCATGAAGCTTTCTTT
>TRBJ2-7|TRBD1|TRBV10-1|13|.
CASSGGGQDEQYF
TGCGCCAGCAGCGGAGGGGGACAGGACGAGCAGTACTTC
>TRBJ1-1|.|TRBV7-9|11|.
CASSYTIEAFF
TGTGCCAGCAGCTACACCATCGAAGCTTTCTTT
>TRBJ1-6|TRBD1|TRBV3-1/TRBV3-2|18|once
CASSQDPPRQGANSPLHF
TGTGCCAGCAGCCAAGACCCCCCTCGACAGGGGGCAAATTCACCCCTCCACTTT
>TRBJ1-1|.|TRBV6-6|13|.
CASSYSVLTEAFF
TGTGCCAGCAGTTACTCAGTTCTCACTGAAGCTTTCTTT
>TRBJ2-2|.|TRBV7-9|15|.
CASHTGDANTGELFF
TGTGCCAGCCATACGGGAGACGCGAACACCGGGGAGCTGTTTTTT
>TRBJ2-7|.|TRBV7-9|12|.
CASSQSGGEQYF
TGTGCCAGCAGCCAATCTGGGGGCGAGCAGTACTTC
>TRBJ2-5|.|TRBV20-1|11|.
CSARVRETQYF
TGCAGTGCTAGAGTTCGGGAGACCCAGTACTTC
>TRBJ2-2|TRBD1|TRBV14|16|.
CASSPPGQGATGELFF
TGTGCCAGCAGCCCCCCGGGACAGGGGGCGACCGGGGAGCTGTTTTTT
>TRBJ1-5|.|TRBV19|13|.
CASSITVNQPQHF
TGTGCCAGTAGTATAACGGTAAATCAGCCCCAGCATTTT
>TRBJ1-1|.|TRBV18|13|once
CASQGYRYTEAFF
TGTGCCAGCCAGGGGTATCGGTACACTGAAGCTTTCTTT
>TRBJ2-3|TRBD2|TRBV7-2|20|.
CASSLAAASGGEGNTDTQYF
TGTGCCAGCAGCTTAGCCGCGGCTAGCGGGGGGGAAGGAAATACAGATACGCAGTATTTT
>TRBJ2-7|TRBD1|TRBV27|13|.
CASSRDRDYEQYF
TGTGCCAGCAGCCGGGACAGGGACTACGAGCAGTACTTC
>TRBJ1-2|TRBD1|TRBV6-6|14|few
CASRKTGVDYGYTF
TGTGCCAGCAGGAAGACAGGGGTTGACTATGGCTACACCTTC
>TRBJ1-1|.|TRBV10-3|14|.
CAISEGQGLTEAFF
TGTGCCATCAGTGAGGGGCAGGGACTCACTGAAGCTTTCTTT
>TRBJ2-1|.|TRBV7-9|13|.
CASSLEAAGEQFF
TGTGCCAGCAGCTTAGAAGCAGCAGGGGAGCAGTTCTTC
>TRBJ2-7|TRBD2|TRBV13|15|.
CASSRTSGGGYEQYF
TGTGCCAGCAGCAGGACTAGCGGGGGGGGCTACGAGCAGTACTTC
>TRBJ2-3|TRBD1|TRBV19|15|.
CASSIGTGSTDTQYF
TGTGCCAGTAGTATCGGGACAGGGAGTACAGATACGCAGTATTTT